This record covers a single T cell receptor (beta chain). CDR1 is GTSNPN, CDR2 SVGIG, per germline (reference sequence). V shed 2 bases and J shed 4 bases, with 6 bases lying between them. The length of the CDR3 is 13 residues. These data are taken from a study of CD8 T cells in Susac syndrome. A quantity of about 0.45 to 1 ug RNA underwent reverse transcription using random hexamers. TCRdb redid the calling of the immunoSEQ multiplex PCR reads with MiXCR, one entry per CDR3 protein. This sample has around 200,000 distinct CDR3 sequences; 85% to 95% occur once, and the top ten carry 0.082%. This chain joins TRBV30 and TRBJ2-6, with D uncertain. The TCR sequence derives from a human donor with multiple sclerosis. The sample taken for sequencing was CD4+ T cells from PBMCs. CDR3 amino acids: CAWSSTGANVLTF. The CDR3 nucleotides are TGTGCCTGGAGTTCGACAGGGGCCAACGTCCTGACTTTC.